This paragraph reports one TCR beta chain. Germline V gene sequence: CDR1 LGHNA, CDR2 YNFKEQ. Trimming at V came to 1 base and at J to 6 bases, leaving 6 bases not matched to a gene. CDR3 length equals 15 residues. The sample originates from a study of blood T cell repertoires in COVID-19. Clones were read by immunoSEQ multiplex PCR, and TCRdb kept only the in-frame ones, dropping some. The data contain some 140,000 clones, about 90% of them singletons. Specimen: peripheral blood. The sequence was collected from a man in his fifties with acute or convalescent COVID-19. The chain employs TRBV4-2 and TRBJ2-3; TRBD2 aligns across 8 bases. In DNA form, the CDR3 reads TGTGCCAGCAGCCAAGGACTAGCGAGGACGGATACGCAGTATTTT. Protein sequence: CASSQGLARTDTQYF.